Listed below are T cell receptor beta chains from one sample, sequenced in a study of T cell changes during pregnancy in multiple sclerosis. This table comes from immunoSEQ multiplex PCR, and its TCRdb copy is limited to in-frame clones, with some not included. The data contain fewer than 85,000 clones, nearly 95% of them singletons. This material consisted of peripheral blood, taken in the second trimester of pregnancy. The receptors stem from a female donor with multiple sclerosis, enrolled in a pregnancy study. Each CDR3 is given with its conserved first and last residue. A D gene is named only where the DNA matches it firmly. Only some rows state a clone size, as once, few, many or a class for expanded clones.

>.|TRBV7-8|TRBD1|TRBJ2-7
CASSLHRGYEQYF
TGTGCCAGCAGCTTGCACAGGGGTTACGAGCAGTACTTC
>.|TRBV5-6|.|TRBJ2-7
CASSPGLGNSYEQYF
TGTGCCAGCAGCCCGGGACTGGGAAACTCCTACGAGCAGTACTTC
>once|TRBV5-1|.|TRBJ1-4
CASSLYDQEKLFF
TGCGCCAGCAGCTTGTATGATCAGGAAAAACTGTTTTTT
>.|TRBV6-5|.|TRBJ1-1
CASSHPRGPNTEAFF
TGTGCCAGCAGTCACCCGCGGGGGCCCAACACTGAAGCTTTCTTT
>.|TRBV1|.|TRBJ1-1
CTSSQDVFTEAFF
TGCACCAGCAGCCAAGATGTATTCACTGAAGCTTTCTTT
>.|TRBV4-2|TRBD2|TRBJ2-7
CASSLHGTSGRLSYEQYF
TGTGCCAGCAGCCTACACGGGACTAGCGGGAGGCTCTCCTACGAGCAGTACTTC
>once|TRBV18|TRBD1|TRBJ2-7
CASSPGTGGEQYF
TGTGCCAGCTCACCCGGGACAGGGGGCGAGCAATACTTC
>.|TRBV28|TRBD1|TRBJ2-7
CASNRPGQLAYEQYF
TGTGCCAGCAACCGACCGGGACAGCTAGCCTACGAGCAGTACTTC
>.|TRBV14|.|TRBJ1-2
CASSQDLWATF
TGTGCCAGCAGCCAAGACCTCTGGGCCACCTTC
>.|TRBV29-1|.|TRBJ1-1
CSVEAGMGEAFF
TGCAGCGTTGAAGCGGGTATGGGTGAAGCTTTCTTT
>.|TRBV19|TRBD1|TRBJ2-7
CASKTTGRSYEQYF
TGTGCCAGTAAAACGACAGGGCGCTCCTACGAGCAGTACTTC
>once|TRBV7-8|TRBD1|TRBJ1-1
CASSSTPWTGGNTEAFF
TGTGCCAGCAGCTCAACCCCCTGGACAGGGGGCAACACTGAAGCTTTCTTT
>.|TRBV5-1|.|TRBJ1-1
CASRGAVLGKSNTEAFF
TGCGCCAGCAGGGGGGCCGTACTGGGGAAATCGAACACTGAAGCTTTCTTT
>.|TRBV2|.|TRBJ1-1
CASSDLGGNTEAFF
TGTGCCAGCAGTGACCTAGGGGGGAACACTGAAGCTTTCTTT
>once|TRBV5-1|TRBD2|TRBJ2-2
CASIGAGLAGVSGELFF
TGCGCCAGCATCGGCGCAGGGCTAGCGGGAGTTTCCGGGGAGCTGTTTTTT
>.|TRBV28|TRBD2|TRBJ2-7
CASSSGLAGAYEQYF
TGTGCCAGCAGTTCAGGACTAGCGGGAGCCTACGAGCAGTACTTC
>.|TRBV19|.|TRBJ2-7
CASSNGMNYEQYF
TGTGCCAGTAGCAACGGGATGAACTACGAGCAGTACTTC
>.|TRBV4-2|.|TRBJ1-4
CASSNSPDSLNEKLFF
TGTGCCAGCAGCAACTCTCCGGACAGCCTTAATGAAAAACTGTTTTTT
>.|TRBV27|.|TRBJ2-1
CASSFGLPYNEQFF
TGTGCCAGCAGTTTCGGACTACCGTACAATGAGCAGTTCTTC
>.|TRBV7-9|.|TRBJ2-1
CASSLAGSSYNEQFF
TGTGCCAGCAGCTTGGCGGGGAGCTCCTACAATGAGCAGTTCTTC
>.|TRBV7-8|TRBD1|TRBJ2-2
CASGRDRGLSTGELFF
TGTGCCAGCGGGAGAGACAGGGGGCTGAGCACCGGGGAGCTGTTTTTT
>.|TRBV7-6|TRBD1|TRBJ1-2
CASSSGQGGFYGYTF
TGTGCCAGCAGCTCAGGACAGGGAGGGTTCTATGGCTACACCTTC
>.|TRBV30|.|TRBJ1-1
CAWSTGLNTEAFF
TGTGCCTGGAGTACAGGGCTGAACACTGAAGCTTTCTTT
>.|TRBV9|TRBD2|TRBJ2-3
CASSDRLAGGPDTQYF
TGTGCCAGCAGCGATCGACTAGCGGGAGGCCCAGATACGCAGTATTTT
>.|TRBV19|TRBD1|TRBJ1-1
CASRSTGGGTEAFF
TGTGCCAGTAGGTCGACAGGGGGCGGCACTGAAGCTTTCTTT
>.|TRBV28|TRBD1|TRBJ1-2
CASSLGGQFLYGYTF
TGTGCCAGCAGTTTAGGGGGACAGTTCCTTTATGGCTACACCTTC
>.|TRBV5-4|.|TRBJ2-2
CASSLVAYRTTGELFF
TGTGCCAGCAGCTTGGTAGCTTATAGAACCACCGGGGAGCTGTTTTTT
>.|TRBV4-2|.|TRBJ2-1
CASSQSSGNEQFF
TGTGCCAGCAGCCAAAGTAGCGGTAATGAGCAGTTCTTC
>.|TRBV9|.|TRBJ1-3
CASSTWDNGNTIYF
TGTGCCAGCAGCACCTGGGACAACGGAAACACCATATATTTT
>.|TRBV19|.|TRBJ1-4
CASSIRTPATNEKLFF
TGTGCCAGTAGTATTCGGACACCTGCAACTAATGAAAAACTGTTTTTT
>.|TRBV29-1|TRBD2|TRBJ2-1
CSVTRTSGNNEQFF
TGCAGCGTTACCCGTACTAGCGGAAACAATGAGCAGTTCTTC
>.|TRBV30|.|TRBJ1-1
CAWSPGHGAFF
TGTGCCTGGAGCCCGGGACACGGAGCTTTCTTT
>.|TRBV5-6|TRBD2|TRBJ2-1
CASSLGGLASYEQFF
TGTGCCAGCAGCTTGGGAGGACTAGCGTCTTATGAGCAGTTCTTC
>.|TRBV20-1|.|TRBJ2-3
CSAFALDTQYF
TGCAGCGCGTTTGCTTTAGATACGCAGTATTTT
>.|TRBV19|TRBD2|TRBJ2-1
CASTYTSGSWNEQFF
TGTGCCAGTACCTATACTAGCGGGAGTTGGAATGAGCAGTTCTTC
>.|TRBV18|TRBD2|TRBJ2-2
CASSPSAGGPSTGELFF
TGTGCCAGCTCACCCTCGGCGGGAGGGCCGAGCACCGGGGAGCTGTTTTTT
>.|TRBV9|TRBD1|TRBJ1-2
CASTGQGYYGYTF
TGTGCCAGCACGGGACAGGGGTACTATGGCTACACCTTC
>.|TRBV7-9|.|TRBJ2-7
CASSLASTARYEQYF
TGTGCCAGCAGCTTAGCGAGCACTGCTCGCTACGAGCAGTACTTC
>.|TRBV7-8|.|TRBJ2-7
CASSLTGISYEQYF
TGTGCCAGCAGCTTAACCGGGATCTCCTACGAGCAGTACTTC
>.|TRBV6-1|TRBD2|TRBJ2-5
CASSLRLGGETQYF
TGTGCCAGCAGCCTGAGGTTGGGGGGGGAGACCCAGTACTTC
>.|TRBV5-1|TRBD2|TRBJ2-1
CASTRLAEAGEQFF
TGCGCCAGCACAAGACTAGCGGAGGCCGGTGAGCAGTTCTTC
>few|TRBV7-8|TRBD1|TRBJ2-7
CASSARTGPISYEQYF
TGTGCCAGCAGCGCTCGGACAGGGCCAATTTCCTACGAGCAGTACTTC
>.|TRBV5-1|TRBD2|TRBJ2-3
CASSSRDRGLAGVEDTQYF
TGCGCCAGCAGCTCCCGGGACAGGGGACTAGCGGGGGTGGAAGATACGCAGTATTTT
>.|TRBV5-1|.|TRBJ2-5
CASSVQLGTKETQYF
TGCGCCAGCAGCGTTCAGTTGGGCACCAAAGAGACCCAGTACTTC
>.|TRBV18|TRBD1|TRBJ2-2
CASSPRQGRTGELFF
TGTGCCAGCTCACCCCGACAGGGTAGGACCGGGGAGCTGTTTTTT
>.|TRBV7-3|.|TRBJ2-3
CASSSFGGEDTQYF
TGTGCCAGCAGCTCCTTCGGGGGAGAAGATACGCAGTATTTT
>.|TRBV30|.|TRBJ2-1
CAWSEPDRSFFDEQFF
TGTGCCTGGAGTGAGCCCGACAGATCCTTTTTCGATGAGCAGTTCTTC
>.|TRBV2|TRBD2|TRBJ2-1
CASSEQLAGAIASSYNEQFF
TGTGCCAGCAGTGAACAGCTAGCGGGAGCGATCGCGAGCTCCTACAATGAGCAGTTCTTC
>.|TRBV2|TRBD1|TRBJ1-2
CASSFLGGQGYTF
TGTGCCAGCAGTTTCCTCGGGGGACAGGGCTACACCTTC
>.|TRBV5-1|TRBD1|TRBJ1-1
CASSLGTGGDWDTEAFF
TGCGCCAGCAGCCTCGGGACAGGGGGCGATTGGGACACTGAAGCTTTCTTT
>.|TRBV29-1|TRBD2|TRBJ2-1
CSGSGTSVFEQFF
TGCAGCGGGTCCGGGACTAGCGTTTTTGAGCAGTTCTTC
>.|TRBV2|.|TRBJ2-6
CASSSSSGANVLTF
TGTGCCAGCAGTTCGTCCTCTGGGGCCAACGTCCTGACTTTC
>.|TRBV7-2|.|TRBJ2-2
CASSLAGGITGELFF
TGTGCCAGCAGCTTAGCCGGAGGTATCACCGGGGAGCTGTTTTTT
>.|TRBV11-3|.|TRBJ1-1
CASSLDGWNTEAFF
TGTGCCAGCAGCTTAGACGGTTGGAACACTGAAGCTTTCTTT
>once|TRBV11-2|TRBD2|TRBJ2-5
CASSFGALAGGPETQYF
TGTGCCAGCAGCTTCGGAGCCCTAGCGGGAGGGCCAGAGACCCAGTACTTC